One sample yielded the 8 T cell receptor beta chains listed below, sequenced in a study of long-term antiretroviral therapy in people with HIV. Sequencing used immunoSEQ v3.0 at survey level. The table came from immunoSEQ multiplex PCR; TCRdb's copy has only in-frame clones and leaves some out. The table has tens of thousands of clones, 84% seen once. Sequenced material: unsorted PBMCs, taken 0.4 years after starting antiretroviral therapy. The receptor source for this set is a man aged 18 to 30 with HIV.

The DNA of the CDR3 is TGTGCCAGCAGTGATGCCAGGGGAGACAATCAGCCCCAGCATTTT. Its protein product is CASSDARGDNQPQHF. This chain connects TRBV2 to TRBJ1-5; possibly TRBD1 for D (6 bases). V dropped 3 bases and J dropped 3 bases, with 12 bases sitting between them. From germline, CDR1 is SNHLY and CDR2 FYNNEI. The CDR3 sequence is 15 residues long.

In DNA, the CDR3 is TGTGCCAGCAGTGAATCCCAGGGGTTAAGTCACAGGAACACTGAAGCTTTCTTT. Translating it yields CASSESQGLSHRNTEAFF. V and J are TRBV6-1 and TRBJ1-1; possibly TRBD1 for D (6 bases). V lost 2 bases and J lost 1, with 20 bases in between. CDR3 length: 18 residues. Germline loops: CDR1 MNHNS, CDR2 SASEGT.

The chain carries TRBV5-6 and TRBJ1-2, with D uncertain. V dropped 4 bases and J dropped 4 bases, with 17 bases sitting between them. Germline CDR1 SGHDT, CDR2 YYEEEE. This CDR3 has 15 residues. The CDR3 is CASSVTLGPGYGYTF. CDR3 DNA: TGTGCCAGCAGCGTTACTCTAGGGCCTGGCTATGGCTACACCTTC. Using reference TRBV5-6 and TRBJ1-2 for the parts outside the CDR3, the full variable domain is DAGVTQSPTHLIKTRGQQVTLRCSPKSGHDTVSWYQQALGQGPQFIFQYYEEEERQRGNFPDRFSGHQFPNYSSELNVNALLLGDSALYLCASSVTLGPGYGYTFGSGTRLTVV.

The chain couples TRBV6-6 to TRBJ1-1; 8 bases are shared with TRBD1. The V segment lost 2 bases and the J segment 4 bases; nucleotides outside the gene matches: 3. The CDR3 runs to 14 residues. Germline V gene sequence: CDR1 MNHNY, CDR2 SVGAGI (reference sequence). Here the CDR3 DNA reads TGTGCCAGCAGTTACCTGACAGGGGCCACTGAAGCTTTCTTT. Its translation: CASSYLTGATEAFF.

This clone was recorded once. The CDR3 loop reads CASSQLFPDGNTEAFF. CDR3 in DNA: TGCGCCAGCAGCCAACTTTTCCCCGACGGGAACACTGAAGCTTTCTTT. V and J are TRBV4-1 and TRBJ1-1, with D hard to call. The CDR3 has 16 amino acids. V was cut by 2 bases and J by 1 base, with 14 bases left in between. CDR1 is MGHRA and CDR2 is YSYEKL in the germline V gene.

The chain has TRBV10-3 and TRBJ1-1; 12 bases are shared with TRBD1. Germline loops: CDR1 ENHRY, CDR2 SYGVKD. This CDR3 region has 20 residues. The V segment lost 3 bases and the J segment 9 bases; nucleotides outside the gene matches: 23. The chain's CDR3 is CAISDPGTGGVKPGGLKAFF. Written as DNA, the CDR3 is TGTGCCATCAGTGACCCCGGGACAGGGGGCGTCAAACCCGGGGGTCTAAAAGCTTTCTTT.

The chain combines TRBV2 with TRBJ1-5; D might be TRBD1 (5 bases). Trimming left V 6 bases short and J 4 bases short, with 13 bases between. The germline gives CDR1 SNHLY, CDR2 FYNNEI. The CDR3 loop spans 14 amino acids. CDR3 in DNA: TGTGCCAGCAGGACGGACATCGCAAATCAGCCCCAGCATTTT. Its protein is CASRTDIANQPQHF.

This sequence joins TRBV10-3 and TRBJ1-1; D ambiguous. Germline V lookup: CDR1 ENHRY, CDR2 SYGVKD. This CDR3 comprises 14 residues. V was cut by 0 bases and J by 5 bases, with 10 bases left in between. CDR3 DNA: TGTGCCATCAGTGAGTCAGTAGGTGGTACTGAAGCTTTCTTT. It is translated as CAISESVGGTEAFF.